This is a list of T cell receptor beta chains from one sample in a study of T cells in Graves' hyperthyroidism and ophthalmopathy. A single record per CDR3 protein comes from TCRdb applying MiXCR to the multiplex PCR reads. The sample carries over 700,000 distinct CDR3 sequences, around a sixth recorded once. The sample taken for sequencing was blood. The receptors derive from a woman aged 45-65 years with Graves' hyperthyroidism that later progressed to Graves' ophthalmopathy. Each CDR3 is given with its conserved first and last residue. Fields, in order: V gene, J gene, clone size, D gene, CDR3 protein, CDR3 DNA. The D gene is left open where the match is weak. Size values are once, few and many counts, or a class for expanded clones, and some rows have none.

V gene: TRBV7-9; J gene: TRBJ1-2; clone size: once; D gene: TRBD1; CDR3 protein: CASSSPDRGYGYTF; CDR3 DNA: TGTGCCAGCAGTTCCCCGGACAGGGGTTATGGCTACACCTTC
V gene: TRBV20-1; J gene: TRBJ2-3; clone size: many; D gene: .; CDR3 protein: CSARDSSTDTQYF; CDR3 DNA: TGCAGTGCTAGGGACAGTAGCACAGATACGCAGTATTTT
V gene: TRBV4-2; J gene: TRBJ2-4; clone size: .; D gene: TRBD2; CDR3 protein: CASSQVVTSGAQNIQYF; CDR3 DNA: TGTGCCAGCAGCCAAGTTGTAACTAGCGGCGCACAAAACATTCAGTACTTC
V gene: TRBV9; J gene: TRBJ2-7; clone size: few; D gene: TRBD1; CDR3 protein: CASSVGQGFSYEQYF; CDR3 DNA: TGTGCCAGCAGCGTCGGACAGGGGTTCTCCTACGAGCAGTACTTC
V gene: TRBV12-3/TRBV12-4; J gene: TRBJ1-5; clone size: few; D gene: .; CDR3 protein: CASSPRAGVRAQPQHF; CDR3 DNA: TGTGCCAGCAGTCCCCGGGCCGGGGTGAGGGCCCAGCCCCAGCATTTT
V gene: TRBV10-3; J gene: TRBJ1-1; clone size: .; D gene: .; CDR3 protein: CAISESGVMNTEAFF; CDR3 DNA: TGTGCCATCAGTGAGTCGGGCGTAATGAACACTGAAGCTTTCTTT
V gene: TRBV3-1; J gene: TRBJ1-2; clone size: many; D gene: .; CDR3 protein: CASSQEVLTNYGYTF; CDR3 DNA: TGTGCCAGCAGCCAAGAAGTTCTCACTAACTATGGCTACACCTTC
V gene: TRBV20-1; J gene: TRBJ2-5; clone size: many; D gene: TRBD2; CDR3 protein: CSARKAGGKETQYF; CDR3 DNA: TGCAGTGCTAGAAAAGCGGGGGGCAAAGAGACCCAGTACTTC
V gene: TRBV19; J gene: TRBJ1-6; clone size: .; D gene: .; CDR3 protein: CAGRTTDGSSYNSPLHF; CDR3 DNA: TGTGCCGGTAGAACGACGGACGGGAGCTCCTATAATTCACCCCTCCACTTT
V gene: TRBV20-1; J gene: TRBJ2-1; clone size: many; D gene: TRBD2; CDR3 protein: CSATSGGANTYNEQFF; CDR3 DNA: TGCAGTGCTACTAGCGGGGGGGCAAACACATACAATGAGCAGTTCTTC